The rows below give T cell receptor beta chains drawn from one sample of a study of tumor-infiltrating lymphocytes in primary liver carcinoma. TCRdb ran MiXCR on the multiplex PCR reads and lists one entry per CDR3 protein. The table records about 22,000 distinct CDR3 sequences, approximately 80% of them present only once. Specimen: liver tumor tissue from sampling region 2. All receptors derive from a woman aged 30 to 39 with primary liver carcinoma and hepatitis B virus infection. Each CDR3 is given with its conserved first and last residue. Fields, in order: V gene, D gene, clone size, J gene, CDR3 protein, CDR3 DNA. A D gene is named only where the DNA matches it firmly. Where a row states a size, it is once, few, many or the class of an expanded clone; other rows omit it.

v_gene: TRBV29-1; d_gene: TRBD2; abundance: many; j_gene: TRBJ2-1; CDR3aa: CSVEESSGRLDEQFF; CDR3nt: TGCAGCGTTGAAGAAAGTAGCGGGAGACTGGATGAGCAGTTCTTC
v_gene: TRBV6-5; d_gene: TRBD2; abundance: NA; j_gene: TRBJ2-7; CDR3aa: CASSFSGTSESSYEQYF; CDR3nt: TGTGCCAGCAGCTTCTCCGGGACTAGCGAGAGCTCCTACGAGCAGTACTTC
v_gene: TRBV4-1; d_gene: NA; abundance: medium-sized; j_gene: TRBJ2-3; CDR3aa: CASSQLGMVAEDSDTQYF; CDR3nt: TGCGCCAGCAGCCAACTAGGCATGGTAGCTGAAGACTCGGATACGCAGTATTTT
v_gene: TRBV6-5; d_gene: NA; abundance: NA; j_gene: TRBJ2-7; CDR3aa: CANSYKDSSSYEQYF; CDR3nt: TGCGCCAACAGTTACAAGGACAGCAGCTCCTACGAGCAGTATTTC
v_gene: TRBV10-3; d_gene: NA; abundance: NA; j_gene: TRBJ2-1; CDR3aa: CVISETQAASSYNERFF; CDR3nt: TGTGTCATCAGTGAGACTCAAGCGGCTAGCTCCTACAATGAGCGGTTCTTC
v_gene: TRBV7-9; d_gene: NA; abundance: few; j_gene: TRBJ1-2; CDR3aa: CASSRDLDKAGGYTF; CDR3nt: TGTGCCAGCAGCCGCGACCTGGACAAGGCTGGAGGTTACACCTTC
v_gene: TRBV4-2; d_gene: TRBD1; abundance: large; j_gene: TRBJ2-7; CDR3aa: CASSQEHLGQGGPREQYF; CDR3nt: TGTGCCAGCAGCCAGGAACACCTAGGACAGGGGGGACCGCGCGAGCAGTACTTC
v_gene: TRBV28; d_gene: TRBD2; abundance: NA; j_gene: TRBJ2-1; CDR3aa: CASCSPSSVLAGGRPNEQFF; CDR3nt: TGTGCCAGCTGTTCTCCCTCTTCGGTTTTAGCGGGAGGGAGACCCAATGAGCAGTTCTTC
v_gene: TRBV28; d_gene: NA; abundance: NA; j_gene: TRBJ1-4; CDR3aa: CVISSGTTNEKLFF; CDR3nt: TGTGTCATCAGTTCGGGTACAACTAATGAAAAACTGTTTTTT
v_gene: TRBV10-3; d_gene: NA; abundance: NA; j_gene: TRBJ2-1; CDR3aa: CAISETMAARAYNEQFF; CDR3nt: TGTGCCATCAGTGAGACCATGGCGGCTAGAGCTTACAATGAACAGTTCTTC
v_gene: TRBV4-3; d_gene: NA; abundance: NA; j_gene: TRBJ2-1; CDR3aa: CASNHIELVNEHFF; CDR3nt: TGCGCCAGCAACCACATAGAGTTGGTCAATGAGCACTTCTTC
v_gene: TRBV10-3; d_gene: NA; abundance: NA; j_gene: TRBJ2-1; CDR3aa: CLFSESVHYNEQFF; CDR3nt: TGTCTCTTCAGTGAGTCTGTTCACTACAATGAGCAGTTCTTC
v_gene: TRBV28; d_gene: TRBD2; abundance: NA; j_gene: TRBJ2-3; CDR3aa: CAGSPETSGRSTDTQYF; CDR3nt: TGTGCCGGCAGTCCCGAGACTAGCGGGAGGAGTACAGATACGCAGTATTTT
v_gene: TRBV11-2; d_gene: NA; abundance: once; j_gene: TRBJ2-2; CDR3aa: CASSPDPLLNTGELFF; CDR3nt: TGTGCCAGCAGCCCCGATCCACTGTTGAACACCGGGGAGCTGTTTTTT
v_gene: TRBV11-2; d_gene: TRBD2; abundance: NA; j_gene: TRBJ2-3; CDR3aa: CASSSGSGRANTQYF; CDR3nt: TGTGCCAGCAGCTCAGGGAGCGGGAGGGCGAATACGCAGTATTTT
v_gene: TRBV14; d_gene: NA; abundance: medium-sized; j_gene: TRBJ2-5; CDR3aa: CASNRHLAETQYF; CDR3nt: TGTGCCAGCAACAGGCACCTCGCCGAGACCCAGTACTTC
v_gene: TRBV5-1; d_gene: NA; abundance: NA; j_gene: TRBJ2-7; CDR3aa: CASSPKADVVYEQYF; CDR3nt: TGTGCCAGCAGCCCGAAGGCGGACGTCGTTTACGAGCAGTACTTC
v_gene: TRBV12-3/TRBV12-4; d_gene: TRBD2; abundance: NA; j_gene: TRBJ2-1; CDR3aa: CASGLAGSEQFF; CDR3nt: TGTGCCAGCGGTTTAGCGGGGAGTGAGCAGTTCTTC
v_gene: TRBV4-2; d_gene: NA; abundance: NA; j_gene: TRBJ1-6; CDR3aa: CVSCQLTAETPRGNSPLHF; CDR3nt: TGTGTCAGCTGCCAACTCACCGCGGAAACCCCTCGAGGGAATTCACCCCTCCACTTT
v_gene: TRBV4-2; d_gene: TRBD1; abundance: NA; j_gene: TRBJ2-7; CDR3aa: CANSQEHMGQGGPREQYF; CDR3nt: TGTGCCAACAGCCAGGAACACATGGGACAGGGGGGACCGCGCGAGCAGTACTTC
v_gene: TRBV11-2; d_gene: NA; abundance: NA; j_gene: TRBJ1-1; CDR3aa: CASRYKAGRAEAFF; CDR3nt: TGTGCCAGCAGATATAAAGCGGGAAGGGCTGAAGCTTTCTTT
v_gene: TRBV6-2/TRBV6-3; d_gene: NA; abundance: NA; j_gene: TRBJ1-2; CDR3aa: CASNLQADYGYTF; CDR3nt: TGTGCAAGCAATCTACAGGCAGACTATGGCTACACCTTC
v_gene: TRBV11-1; d_gene: NA; abundance: NA; j_gene: TRBJ2-7; CDR3aa: CASSLARTSYEQYF; CDR3nt: TGTGCCAGCAGCTTAGCGAGGACCTCCTATGAGCAGTACTTC
v_gene: TRBV5-4; d_gene: NA; abundance: once; j_gene: TRBJ2-3; CDR3aa: CASSVDGHRPPTDTHYF; CDR3nt: TGTGCCAGCAGCGTAGACGGACACCGCCCACCCACAGATACGCACTATTTT
v_gene: TRBV11-2; d_gene: TRBD1; abundance: NA; j_gene: TRBJ1-1; CDR3aa: CVSGYTGGKAQAFF; CDR3nt: TGTGTCAGCGGATATACAGGGGGGAAGGCTCAAGCTTTCTTT
v_gene: TRBV6-1; d_gene: NA; abundance: few; j_gene: TRBJ1-4; CDR3aa: CASRDQCGREKLFF; CDR3nt: TGTGCTAGCAGGGACCAGTGTGGCCGTGAAAAACTGTTTTTT
v_gene: TRBV9; d_gene: NA; abundance: NA; j_gene: TRBJ2-2; CDR3aa: CASSVEQGAGELFF; CDR3nt: TGTGCCAGCAGCGTCGAACAGGGTGCCGGGGAGCTGTTTTTT
v_gene: TRBV11-2; d_gene: TRBD2; abundance: NA; j_gene: TRBJ2-3; CDR3aa: CASCFAFGTSGSLDTQYF; CDR3nt: TGCGCCAGCTGCTTCGCCTTTGGGACTAGCGGGAGTTTAGATACGCAGTATTTT
v_gene: TRBV11-1; d_gene: NA; abundance: few; j_gene: TRBJ2-7; CDR3aa: CAGSLGYLREQYF; CDR3nt: TGCGCCGGCAGCTTAGGATATCTCCGCGAGCAGTACTTC
v_gene: TRBV7-8; d_gene: NA; abundance: many; j_gene: TRBJ1-1; CDR3aa: CASSPFVENEAFF; CDR3nt: TGTGCCAGCAGCCCTTTCGTTGAAAATGAAGCTTTCTTT
v_gene: TRBV28; d_gene: NA; abundance: NA; j_gene: TRBJ2-5; CDR3aa: CASSLRGGWKTQYF; CDR3nt: TGTGCCAGTAGTTTACGCGGGGGCTGGAAGACCCAGTACTTC
v_gene: TRBV11-2; d_gene: TRBD2; abundance: few; j_gene: TRBJ2-1; CDR3aa: CVSILLAGKGEQLF; CDR3nt: TGTGTCAGCATCCTCTTAGCGGGAAAGGGTGAGCAGCTCTTC
v_gene: TRBV11-2; d_gene: NA; abundance: NA; j_gene: TRBJ2-7; CDR3aa: CASSLGSSYEQCF; CDR3nt: TGTGCCAGTAGCTTAGGCTCAAGCTACGAGCAGTGCTTC
v_gene: TRBV29-1; d_gene: NA; abundance: NA; j_gene: TRBJ2-3; CDR3aa: CSFTPSTETQYF; CDR3nt: TGCAGCTTCACGCCGAGCACAGAAACGCAGTATTTT